One and the same sample provided the 22 T cell receptor beta chains below, sequenced in a study of cytomegalovirus exposure and HLA in healthy donors (dated by TCRdb to 2016 to 2017). Receptor libraries were prepared by the immunoSEQ multiplex PCR assay. A mixture of 60 forward primers for TCR Vbeta segments and 13 reverse primers for TCR Jbeta segments was used in the multiplex PCR. Here the immuneACCESS table is served through TCRdb, limited to in-frame sequences with V and J called. Missing clones are a known gap in these copies; in checked studies unresolved V genes cover under half, and the rest lacks a known reason. Counted in this sample were under 150,000 clones; 75% to 85% of them appeared once. The top ten constitute approximately 2.8% of the sample. The specimen sequenced was PBMCs. The receptors were sampled from a female donor in good health and CMV-seronegative.

This chain links TRBV11-2 with TRBJ2-1; D might be TRBD2 (6 bases). The germline gives CDR1 SGHAT, CDR2 FQNNGV. The CDR3 runs 14 residues. Trimming pared 5 bases from V and 6 bases from J, leaving 14 bases between. CDR3 region: CASSGGILPNEQFF. DNA of the CDR3: TGTGCCAGCAGCGGCGGGATCCTCCCCAATGAGCAGTTCTTC.

J is TRBJ2-4 and V is TRBV6-5, with 8 bases aligning to TRBD2. V lost 6 bases to trimming and J lost 8 bases; unmatched junction nucleotides: 9. Looked up from germline, CDR1 is MNHEY and CDR2 is SVGAGI. This CDR3 comprises 14 residues. The CDR3: CASSPFSGRDIQYF. In DNA, the CDR3 is TGTGCCAGCAGCCCCTTCTCCGGGAGGGACATTCAGTACTTC.

The chain recombines TRBV9 with TRBJ2-1; D possibly corresponds to TRBD1 (8 bases). Trimming took 4 bases from V and 4 from J, leaving 21 bases between them. CDR1 is SGDLS and CDR2 is YYNGEE in the germline V gene. The CDR3 consists of 17 residues. The CDR3 DNA sequence: TGTGCCAGCAGCCCAGGGGGCCGGGGGGAACTGTACAATGAGCAGTTCTTC. It codes for CASSPGGRGELYNEQFF.

CDR3: CATTGRNTEAFF. The CDR3 bases are TGTGCCACGACAGGGAGGAACACTGAAGCTTTCTTT. The chain joins TRBV11-3 to TRBJ1-1, with 7 bases that match TRBD1. With V trimmed by 10 bases and J by 1 base, 3 bases remained unmatched. This CDR3 contains 12 residues. Germline V gives CDR1 SGHNT, CDR2 YENEEA.

This chain connects TRBV6-8 to TRBJ2-3, with 12 bases lining up with TRBD2. The CDR3 runs 17 residues. Germline CDR1 is MNHGY and CDR2 is SAAAGT. Trimming cost V 5 bases and J 1 base; bases outside gene matches: 7. The CDR3 DNA reads as TGTGCCAGCAGTCGACCCCCTAGCGGGGGGGGCACAGATACGCAGTATTTT. Translated: CASSRPPSGGGTDTQYF.

In this sample, this clone turned up a few times. The rearrangement links TRBV6-5 to TRBJ1-1; perhaps TRBD1 as D (5 bases). CDR1 is MNHEY and CDR2 is SVGAGI in the germline V gene. V lost 0 bases and J lost 6, with 14 bases in between. This CDR3 has 15 residues. The CDR3 spells CASSYSMGGSAEAFF. The CDR3 bases are TGTGCCAGCAGTTACTCGATGGGGGGAAGCGCTGAAGCTTTCTTT.

The chain recombines TRBV10-2 with TRBJ2-1; D perhaps matches TRBD2 (5 bases). V lost 4 bases and J 6 bases, leaving 13 bases between the germline ends. The CDR3 loop spans 14 amino acids. Germline assignment: CDR1 WSHSY and CDR2 SAAADI. The CDR3 reads CASSGSGPSNEQFF. As DNA, the CDR3 is TGCGCCAGCAGTGGAAGCGGCCCCTCCAATGAGCAGTTCTTC.

This clone was seen a single time. Other DNA sequences from this sample encode an identical CDR3 as well. The chain links TRBV2 to TRBJ2-3; 8 bases match TRBD2. The CDR3 runs to 14 residues. In germline, CDR1 is SNHLY, CDR2 FYNNEI. Trimming at V came to 4 bases and at J to 0 bases, leaving 0 bases not matched to a gene. The CDR3 loop reads CASSGGGSTDTQYF. For the CDR3, the DNA is TGTGCCAGCAGTGGCGGGGGGAGCACAGATACGCAGTATTTT.

The count of this clone is one. The chain carries TRBV7-9 and TRBJ1-4; D is unclear. The CDR3 is 19 residues long. Trimming took off 5 bases at V and 0 bases at J, with 22 bases between the two ends. Germline V CDR1 and CDR2: SEHNR, FQNEAQ (reference sequence). CDR3 loop: CASSVGPHPRGATNEKLFF. CDR3 coding DNA: TGTGCCAGCAGCGTCGGCCCACATCCTCGTGGAGCAACTAATGAAAAACTGTTTTTT.

This chain joins TRBV6-6 and TRBJ2-5; 7 bases fit TRBD1. V was clipped by 1 base and J by 3 bases; unmatched bases: 2. Germline CDR1 is MNHNY and CDR2 is SVGAGI (reference sequence). This CDR3 region has 14 residues. Here the CDR3 DNA reads TGTGCCAGCAGTTACTTAGGGACAGAAGAGACCCAGTACTTC. This translates into CASSYLGTEETQYF.

The chain links TRBV19 to TRBJ2-3, with D tentatively TRBD1 (6 bases). Germline V CDR1 and CDR2: LNHDA, SQIVND (reference sequence). The V end was cut by 1 base, the J end by 0 bases, with 8 bases between. The CDR3 loop spans 15 amino acids. CDR3 in DNA: TGTGCCAGTAGTATAGGAACAGGGAGCACAGATACGCAGTATTTT. Protein product: CASSIGTGSTDTQYF.

V gene TRBV9 combines with J gene TRBJ2-5, with D possibly being TRBD2 (7 bases). The J call may be wrong; the DNA end is better matched by TRBJ2-7. Per germline, CDR1 SGDLS and CDR2 YYNGEE. The CDR3 has 13 amino acids. CDR3 nucleotide sequence: TGTGCCAGCAGTCCGGGGGGCACCTACGAGCAGTACTTC. This translates into CASSPGGTYEQYF.

The V gene is TRBV6-4, the J gene TRBJ2-1; 11 bases align to TRBD2. The CDR3 runs to 15 residues. Germline CDR1 reads MRHNA; CDR2 reads SNTAGT. V lost 8 bases to trimming and J lost 4 bases; unmatched junction nucleotides: 7. The CDR3 is CASESGTSGYNEQFF. CDR3 nucleotides: TGTGCCAGCGAGTCCGGGACTAGCGGATACAATGAGCAGTTCTTC.

The V and J genes are TRBV4-1 and TRBJ1-3; D is uncertain. V gave up 3 bases and J gave up 5 bases, with 14 bases separating them. The CDR3 consists of 15 residues. CDR1 MGHRA and CDR2 YSYEKL come from the germline V gene. The DNA for the CDR3 is TGCGCCAGCAGCCAGCCCCGGGAAGTAAGAAACACCATATATTTT. Translating it yields CASSQPREVRNTIYF.

This chain joins TRBV14 and TRBJ1-3, with no clear D. Germline V lookup: CDR1 SGHDN, CDR2 FVKESK. This CDR3 has 14 residues. Trimming removed 0 bases from V and 0 bases from J, with 3 bases in between. CDR3 in DNA: TGTGCCAGCAGCCAAGACTTCTCTGGAAACACCATATATTTT. It yields the protein CASSQDFSGNTIYF.

J is TRBJ1-2 and V is TRBV6-6; perhaps TRBD1 as D (5 bases). The CDR3 spans 15 residues. Germline lookup yields CDR1 MNHNY and CDR2 SVGAGI (reference sequence). Deletions cut 2 bases from V and 2 bases from J, with 12 bases between. Here the CDR3 reads CASSYDGGINYGYTF. The CDR3 DNA reads TGTGCCAGCAGTTACGATGGGGGGATAAACTATGGCTACACCTTC.

This clone was recorded a few times. The chain uses TRBV14 and TRBJ2-7; maybe TRBD2 (6 bases). V was shortened by 4 bases and J by 3 bases, with 16 bases between the two germline ends. This CDR3 spans 15 amino acids. CDR1 is SGHDN and CDR2 is FVKESK in the germline V gene. Here the CDR3 DNA reads TGTGCCAGCAGCCGCCAGGGACTCGCCAACTACGAGCAGTACTTC. Translation: CASSRQGLANYEQYF.

V and J are TRBV15 and TRBJ2-3; 10 nucleotides match TRBD2. The CDR3 is 16 amino acids. Germline CDR1 reads LNHNV; CDR2 reads YYDKDF (reference sequence). Trimming cost V 1 base and J 5 bases; bases outside gene matches: 6. CDR3 loop: CATSRVERGGVDTQYF. The CDR3 nucleotides are TGTGCCACCAGCAGAGTAGAGCGGGGGGGAGTAGATACGCAGTATTTT.

The V gene is TRBV2, the J gene TRBJ2-1, with D possibly TRBD2 on 7 matching bases. Germline V gene sequence: CDR1 SNHLY, CDR2 FYNNEI. The V and J ends lost 0 bases and 10 bases respectively, with 16 bases between them. This CDR3 contains 15 residues. The CDR3 region is CASSEALGGAEEQFF. CDR3 nucleotide sequence: TGTGCCAGCAGTGAAGCGCTTGGGGGGGCCGAAGAGCAGTTCTTC.

The chain joins TRBV4-1 to TRBJ2-7, with 8 bases fitting TRBD2. The trim removed 4 bases at V and 2 bases at J, leaving 13 bases unmatched. The CDR3 spans 17 residues. From germline, CDR1 is MGHRA and CDR2 YSYEKL. In DNA, the CDR3 is TGCGCCAGCAGCCCGTCTGCCCGGACTAGCCGTACCTACGAGCAGTACTTC. This codes for CASSPSARTSRTYEQYF.

V usage is TRBV4-3 and J usage is TRBJ2-5, with TRBD2 as a possible D gene (5 bases). The CDR3 length is 15 residues. Germline CDR1 LGHNA, CDR2 YSLEER. The V end was cut by 4 bases, the J end by 4 bases, with 16 bases between. The CDR3 sequence is CASSRTVEAGETQYF. The CDR3 DNA sequence: TGCGCCAGCAGCCGAACGGTGGAGGCGGGAGAGACCCAGTACTTC.

The V and J genes are TRBV7-8 and TRBJ1-1; 7 bases align to TRBD1. The CDR3 has 14 amino acids. J was trimmed by 6 bases and V by 5 bases; bases with no gene match: 9. CDR1 and CDR2 (germline): SGHVS, FQNEAQ. CDR3 nucleotide sequence: TGTGCCAGCAGCCCTAACTGGGACAGACCTGAAGCTTTCTTT. Amino acid sequence: CASSPNWDRPEAFF. Together with reference TRBV7-8 and TRBJ1-1, the CDR3 gives the full variable domain: GAGVSQSPRYKVAKRGQDVALRCDPISGHVSLFWYQQALGQGPEFLTYFQNEAQLDKSGLPSDRFFAERPEGSVSTLKIQRTQQEDSAVYLCASSPNWDRPEAFFGQGTRLTVV.